This T cell receptor (beta chain) was obtained from a study of blood T cell repertoires in COVID-19. Whole-study context: From the United States, Italy and Spain came samples of acute and convalescent COVID-19. PBMCs, B-cell-depleted T cells, or T cells were the source of the cDNA or gDNA that made up the material.

In the authors' methods: Amplification with reference gene primers provided the estimates of nucleated cell counts. Assay: immunoSEQ multiplex PCR; the TCRdb copy retains only in-frame clones and omits some. V and J calls and clone size are copied from that table; D and trimming were computed from the DNA. Of approximately 240,000 clones in the sample, 75% to 90% were seen once. V was pared by 7 bases and J by 6 bases, with 12 bases of the junction left unmatched. CDR1 is MNHNY, CDR2 SVGAGI, per germline (reference sequence). The CDR3 loop spans 15 amino acids. The genes are TRBV6-6 and TRBJ2-1, with 7 bases aligning to TRBD2. Sequenced material: peripheral blood. This sequence was found in a woman between 25 and 40 years old who had recovered from COVID-19. The CDR3: CASIMEAGDLNEQFF. CDR3 nucleotide sequence: TGTGCCAGCATTATGGAGGCGGGGGACCTCAATGAGCAGTTCTTC.